The source of this TCR beta chain is a study of blood T cell repertoires in COVID-19. Study summary: Whether acute or convalescent, the COVID-19 samples came from the United States, Italy and Spain. T cells, B-cell-depleted T cells, or PBMCs supplied cDNA or gDNA.

The CDR3 contains 13 residues. The V and J ends lost 5 bases and 4 bases, in that order; junction bases with no gene match: 4. Germline CDR1 reads LGHDT; CDR2 reads YNNKEL (reference sequence). The authors' processing: Amplifying reference gene primers gave estimates of nucleated cell counts. Assay used: immunoSEQ multiplex PCR; TCRdb lists only in-frame clones, some missing. D and trimming come from the DNA, and the V and J calls and clone size come from that table. Here the sample spans some 400,000 clones, more than 65% being singletons. This clone was picked up a small number of times. Sequencing was carried out using peripheral blood. The chain carries TRBV3-1 (or the pseudogene TRBV3-2) and TRBJ1-2; TRBD1 matches at 7 bases. The clonotype was recovered from a human donor with acute or convalescent COVID-19. The donor label of this sample is uncertain. CDR3: CASSKQGSYGYTF. For the CDR3, the DNA is TGTGCCAGCAGCAAACAGGGGAGCTATGGCTACACCTTC.